This T cell receptor beta chain was obtained from a study of blood T cell repertoires in COVID-19. Repertoires were generated with immunoSEQ multiplex PCR, while TCRdb's copy carries only in-frame clones and drops some. Of 68,000 or so clones listed, around 88% are singletons. This clone was detected only once. Looked up from germline, CDR1 is MDHEN and CDR2 is SYDVKM. The CDR3 spans 12 residues. Trimming stripped 6 bases from V and 11 bases from J, with 11 bases between. Sequenced: peripheral blood. This TCR was sampled from a woman between 70 and 85 years old with acute or convalescent COVID-19. This sequence joins TRBV28 and TRBJ1-6, with a weak D call TRBD1 (6 bases). The CDR3 is CASSNRVPPLHF. CDR3 DNA: TGTGCCAGCAGCAACAGGGTTCCACCCCTCCACTTT. The full variable domain, with the rest looked up from reference TRBV28 and TRBJ1-6, is DVKVTQSSRYLVKRTGEKVFLECVQDMDHENMFWYRQDPGLGLRLIYFSYDVKMKEKGDIPEGYSVSREKKERFSLILESASTNQTSMYLCASSNRVPPLHFGNGTRLTVT.